These T cell receptor beta chains were read from a single sample in a study of cytomegalovirus exposure and HLA in healthy donors. Clones were sequenced by immunoSEQ multiplex PCR, and TCRdb holds only the in-frame ones, with some missing. The sample holds nearly 110,000 clones; 76% are singletons and the top ten take approximately 2%. Sequencing was performed on PBMCs. The receptors here all came from a man aged 18 to 29 in good health and CMV-seronegative. The CDR3 runs from the conserved cysteine through the conserved F or W. A D gene is named only where the DNA matches it firmly. A row's size may be missing; if present it is once, few, many or a size class.

DNA	CDR3	size	V	J	D
TGTGCCAGTAGTATTGGCCAGGGGTATCCAGATACGCAGTATTTT	CASSIGQGYPDTQYF	-	TRBV19	TRBJ2-3	-
TGCGCCAGCAGCGGGGGGGTCTATGGCTACACCTTC	CASSGGVYGYTF	-	TRBV5-1	TRBJ1-2	-
TGTGCCAGCAGCGCTCGGACAAACTACGAGCAGTACTTC	CASSARTNYEQYF	-	TRBV7-2	TRBJ2-7	-
TGTGCCAGCAGCCCCGGGGGGGGGAGCACAGATACGCAGTATTTT	CASSPGGGSTDTQYF	-	TRBV5-4	TRBJ2-3	TRBD2
TGTGCCAGCAGCCGGGGACAGGGGAACCCCTATGGCTACACCTTC	CASSRGQGNPYGYTF	-	TRBV5-4	TRBJ1-2	TRBD1
TGCGCCAGCAGCCAGGAGGACAGGGGACTCTACGAGCAGTACTTC	CASSQEDRGLYEQYF	-	TRBV4-3	TRBJ2-7	TRBD1
TGTGCCAGCTCGGGAGGGGCGGGGGTTCGACATGAGCAGTTCTTC	CASSGGAGVRHEQFF	many	TRBV7-9	TRBJ2-1	TRBD2
TGTGCCAGTGACTTCGCCCGCACAGATACGCAGTATTTT	CASDFARTDTQYF	-	TRBV2	TRBJ2-3	-
TGTGCCATCCGACTCACGGACAGCCTCACCGGGGAGCTGTTTTTT	CAIRLTDSLTGELFF	-	TRBV10-3	TRBJ2-2	-
TGTGCCAGCAGTGACCTCGCCGACAGGAACTACAATGAGCAGTTCTTC	CASSDLADRNYNEQFF	-	TRBV6-4	TRBJ2-1	-
TGTGCCAGCAGCTTGGCGGACAGCGCAAAACTGTTTTTT	CASSLADSAKLFF	-	TRBV5-6	TRBJ1-4	-